This T cell receptor beta chain was captured in a study of blood T cell repertoires in COVID-19. V lost 0 bases, J lost 1 base, and 0 bases stayed unmatched. The CDR3 covers 15 residues. Germline lookup yields CDR1 MNHEY and CDR2 SVGEGT. Clones were sequenced by immunoSEQ multiplex PCR, and TCRdb holds only the in-frame ones, with some missing. This sample yields 90,000 to 100,000 clones, of which around 86% are seen a single time; about 4.9% belongs to the top ten. This chain uses TRBV6-2 or TRBV6-3 with TRBJ1-1, with 9 positions matching TRBD1. Sample: peripheral blood. This sequence was found in a man in his sixties with COVID-19, enrolled during active disease. The CDR3 region has the DNA TGTGCCAGCAGTTACTCGGGACAGGGGAACACTGAAGCTTTCTTT. Residues: CASSYSGQGNTEAFF.